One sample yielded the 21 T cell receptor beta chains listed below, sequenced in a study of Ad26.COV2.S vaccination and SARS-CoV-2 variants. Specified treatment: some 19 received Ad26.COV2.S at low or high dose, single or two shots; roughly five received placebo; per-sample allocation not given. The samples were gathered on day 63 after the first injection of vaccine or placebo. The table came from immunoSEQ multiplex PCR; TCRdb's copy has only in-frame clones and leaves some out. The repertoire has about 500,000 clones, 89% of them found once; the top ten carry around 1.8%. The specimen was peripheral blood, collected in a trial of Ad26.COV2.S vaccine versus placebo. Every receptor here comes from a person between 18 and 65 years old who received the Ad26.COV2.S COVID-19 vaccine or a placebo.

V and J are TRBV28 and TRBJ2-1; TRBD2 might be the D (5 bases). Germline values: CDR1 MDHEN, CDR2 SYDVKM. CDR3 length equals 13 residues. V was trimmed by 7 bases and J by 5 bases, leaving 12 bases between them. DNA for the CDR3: TGTGCCAGCACCCGCAGACTAAACAATGAGCAGTTCTTC. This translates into CASTRRLNNEQFF.

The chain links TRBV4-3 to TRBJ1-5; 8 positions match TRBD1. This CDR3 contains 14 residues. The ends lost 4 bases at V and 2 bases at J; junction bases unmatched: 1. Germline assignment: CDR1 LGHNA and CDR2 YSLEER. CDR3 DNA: TGCGCCAGCAGCCCGACAGGGGGCAATCAGCCCCAGCATTTT. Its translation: CASSPTGGNQPQHF.

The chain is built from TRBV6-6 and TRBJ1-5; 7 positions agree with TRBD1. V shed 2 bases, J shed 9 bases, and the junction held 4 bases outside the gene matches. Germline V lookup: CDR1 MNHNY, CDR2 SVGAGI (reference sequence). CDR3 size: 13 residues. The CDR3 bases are TGTGCCAGCAGTTACGAGGGGGCCGGGCCCCAGCATTTT. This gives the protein CASSYEGAGPQHF.

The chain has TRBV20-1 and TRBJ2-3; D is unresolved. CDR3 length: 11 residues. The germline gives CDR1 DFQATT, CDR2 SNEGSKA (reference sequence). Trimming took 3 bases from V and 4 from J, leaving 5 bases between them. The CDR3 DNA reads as TGCAGTGCTAGCGGACCAGATACGCAGTATTTT. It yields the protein CSASGPDTQYF.

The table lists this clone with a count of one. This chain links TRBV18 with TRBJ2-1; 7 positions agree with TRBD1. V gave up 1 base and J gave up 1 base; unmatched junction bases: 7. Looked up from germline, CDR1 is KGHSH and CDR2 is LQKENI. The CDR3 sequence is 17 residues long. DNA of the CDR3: TGTGCCAGCTCACCACGCCTAGACAGGGTTTCCTACAATGAGCAGTTCTTC. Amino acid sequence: CASSPRLDRVSYNEQFF.

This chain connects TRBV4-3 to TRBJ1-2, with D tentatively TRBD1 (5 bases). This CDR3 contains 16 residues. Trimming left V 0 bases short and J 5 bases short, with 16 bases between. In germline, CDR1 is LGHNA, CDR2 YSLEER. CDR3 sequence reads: CASSQEGAAGRYGYTF. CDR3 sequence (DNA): TGCGCCAGCAGCCAAGAAGGGGCGGCAGGGCGGTATGGCTACACCTTC.

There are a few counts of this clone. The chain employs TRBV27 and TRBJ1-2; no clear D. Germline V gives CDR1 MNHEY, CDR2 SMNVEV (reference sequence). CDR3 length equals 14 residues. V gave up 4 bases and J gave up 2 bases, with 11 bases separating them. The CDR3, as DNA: TGTGCCAGCAGTTCCCTAACAAAGAACTATGGCTACACCTTC. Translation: CASSSLTKNYGYTF.

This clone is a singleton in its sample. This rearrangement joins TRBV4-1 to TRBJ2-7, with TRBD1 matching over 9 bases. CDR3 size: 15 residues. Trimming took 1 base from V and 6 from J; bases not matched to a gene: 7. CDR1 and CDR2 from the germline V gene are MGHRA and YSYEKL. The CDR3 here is CASSQAPGQGREQYF. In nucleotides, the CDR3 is TGCGCCAGCAGCCAAGCTCCTGGACAGGGGCGCGAGCAGTACTTC.

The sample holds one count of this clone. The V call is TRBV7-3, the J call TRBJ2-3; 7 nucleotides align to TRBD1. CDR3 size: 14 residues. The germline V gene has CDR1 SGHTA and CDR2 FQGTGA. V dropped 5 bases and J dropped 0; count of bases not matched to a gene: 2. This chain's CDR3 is CASSKTGSTDTQYF. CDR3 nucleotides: TGTGCCAGCAGCAAGACAGGGAGCACAGATACGCAGTATTTT.

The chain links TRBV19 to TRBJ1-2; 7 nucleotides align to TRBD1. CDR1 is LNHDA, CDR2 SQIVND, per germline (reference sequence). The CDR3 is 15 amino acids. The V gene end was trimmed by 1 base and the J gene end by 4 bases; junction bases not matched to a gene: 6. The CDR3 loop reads CASSIVPGGVYGYTF. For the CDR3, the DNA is TGTGCCAGTAGTATAGTTCCAGGGGGAGTCTATGGCTACACCTTC.

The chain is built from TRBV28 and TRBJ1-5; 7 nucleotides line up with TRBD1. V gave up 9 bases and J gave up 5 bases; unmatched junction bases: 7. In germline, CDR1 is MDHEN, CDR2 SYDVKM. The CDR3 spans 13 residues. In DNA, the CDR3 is TGTGCCAGTAACGGACAGGTCGATCAGCCCCAGCATTTT. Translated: CASNGQVDQPQHF.

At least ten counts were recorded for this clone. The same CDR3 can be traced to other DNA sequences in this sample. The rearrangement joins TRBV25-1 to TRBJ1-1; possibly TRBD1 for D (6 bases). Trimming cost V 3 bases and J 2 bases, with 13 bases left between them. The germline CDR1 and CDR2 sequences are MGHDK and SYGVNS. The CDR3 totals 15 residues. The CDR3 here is CASSDPAGANTEAFF. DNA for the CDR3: TGTGCCAGCAGTGACCCCGCAGGGGCTAACACTGAAGCTTTCTTT.

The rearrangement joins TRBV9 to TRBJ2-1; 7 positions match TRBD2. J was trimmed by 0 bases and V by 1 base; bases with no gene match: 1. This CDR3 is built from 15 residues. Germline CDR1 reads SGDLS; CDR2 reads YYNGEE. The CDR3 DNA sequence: TGTGCCAGCAGCGTATGGGGGGGCTCCTACAATGAGCAGTTCTTC. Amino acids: CASSVWGGSYNEQFF.

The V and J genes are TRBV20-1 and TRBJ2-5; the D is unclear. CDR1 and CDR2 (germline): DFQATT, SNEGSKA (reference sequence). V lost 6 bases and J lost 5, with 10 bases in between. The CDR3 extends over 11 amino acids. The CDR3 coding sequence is TGCAGTGCCCCGACGTGGGAGACCCAGTACTTC. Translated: CSAPTWETQYF.

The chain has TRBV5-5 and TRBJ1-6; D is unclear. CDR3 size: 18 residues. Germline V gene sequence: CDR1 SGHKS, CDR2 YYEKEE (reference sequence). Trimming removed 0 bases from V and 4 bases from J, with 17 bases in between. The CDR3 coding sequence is TGTGCCAGCAGCTTGGGGATCTCGGGCGGCAGTTATAATTCACCCCTCCACTTT. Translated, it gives CASSLGISGGSYNSPLHF.

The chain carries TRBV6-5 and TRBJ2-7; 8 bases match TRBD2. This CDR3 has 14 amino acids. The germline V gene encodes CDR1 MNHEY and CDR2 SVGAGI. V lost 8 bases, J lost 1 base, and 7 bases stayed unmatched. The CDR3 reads CASWSGSTSYEQYF. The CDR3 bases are TGTGCCAGCTGGAGCGGGAGTACGTCCTACGAGCAGTACTTC.

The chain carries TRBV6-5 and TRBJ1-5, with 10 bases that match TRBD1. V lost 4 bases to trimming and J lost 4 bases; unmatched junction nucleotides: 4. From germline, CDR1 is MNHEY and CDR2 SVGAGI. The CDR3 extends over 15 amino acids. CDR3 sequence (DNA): TGTGCCAGCAGTTTCGACAGGGGGCCGAATCAGCCCCAGCATTTT. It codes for CASSFDRGPNQPQHF.

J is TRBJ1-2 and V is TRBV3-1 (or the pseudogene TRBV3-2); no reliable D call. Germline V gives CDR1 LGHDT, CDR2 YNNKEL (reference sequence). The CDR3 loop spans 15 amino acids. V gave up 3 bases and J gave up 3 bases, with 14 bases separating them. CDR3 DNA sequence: TGTGCCAGCAGCCATAAGGGATCGACCCACTATGGCTACACCTTC. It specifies CASSHKGSTHYGYTF.

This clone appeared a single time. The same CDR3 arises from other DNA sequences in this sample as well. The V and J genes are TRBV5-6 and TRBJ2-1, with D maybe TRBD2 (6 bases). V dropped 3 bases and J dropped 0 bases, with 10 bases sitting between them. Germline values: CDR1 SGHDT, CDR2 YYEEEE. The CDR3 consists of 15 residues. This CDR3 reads CASSSAGSSYNEQFF. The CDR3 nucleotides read TGTGCCAGCAGCTCTGCGGGGAGCTCCTACAATGAGCAGTTCTTC.

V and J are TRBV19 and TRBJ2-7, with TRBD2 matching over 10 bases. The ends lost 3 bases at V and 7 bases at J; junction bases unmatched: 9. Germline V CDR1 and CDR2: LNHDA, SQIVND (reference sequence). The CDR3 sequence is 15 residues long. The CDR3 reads CASSMRAGGPEEQYF. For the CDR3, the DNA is TGTGCCAGTAGTATGAGAGCGGGAGGGCCGGAGGAGCAGTACTTC.

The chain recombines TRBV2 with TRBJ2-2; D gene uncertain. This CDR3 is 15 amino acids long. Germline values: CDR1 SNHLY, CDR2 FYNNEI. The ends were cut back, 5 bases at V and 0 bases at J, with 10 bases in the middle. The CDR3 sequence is CASSRSTSNTGELFF. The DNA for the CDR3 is TGTGCCAGCAGTAGGTCTACCTCGAACACCGGGGAGCTGTTTTTT.